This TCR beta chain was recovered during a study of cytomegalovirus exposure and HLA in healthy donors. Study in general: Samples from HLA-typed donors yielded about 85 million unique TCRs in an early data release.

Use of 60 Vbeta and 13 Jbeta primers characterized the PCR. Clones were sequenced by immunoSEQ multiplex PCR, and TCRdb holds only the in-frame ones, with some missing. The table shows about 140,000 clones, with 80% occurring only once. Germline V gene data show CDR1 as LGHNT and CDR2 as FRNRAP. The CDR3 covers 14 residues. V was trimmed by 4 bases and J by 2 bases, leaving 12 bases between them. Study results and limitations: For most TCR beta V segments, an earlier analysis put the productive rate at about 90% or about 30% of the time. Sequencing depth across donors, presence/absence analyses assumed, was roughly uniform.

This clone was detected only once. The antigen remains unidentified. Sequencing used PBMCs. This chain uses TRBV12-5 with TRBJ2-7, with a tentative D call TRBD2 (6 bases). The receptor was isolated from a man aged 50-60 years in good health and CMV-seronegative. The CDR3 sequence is CASGSGVLTYEQYF. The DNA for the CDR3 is TGTGCTAGTGGTTCGGGGGTTTTGACCTACGAGCAGTACTTC.